The clone carrying this T cell receptor (beta chain) was seen ten or more times. Its antigen is not known. This entry is derived from a study of T cells after yellow fever vaccination. Each CDR3 protein gets one entry after TCRdb re-called the 5' RACE reads with MiXCR. This table has about 300,000 distinct CDR3 sequences, about 4% appearing once. Findings of the study overall: The CD4 compartment and the CD8 compartment contained a small share of clonotypes in common.

The germline V gene encodes CDR1 SGHRS and CDR2 YFSETQ. The CDR3 has 15 residues. V gave up 1 base and J gave up 2 bases, with 12 bases separating them. The V gene is TRBV5-1, the J gene TRBJ2-5; D not certain. The specimen comprised PBMCs, sampled 5 days after the yellow fever booster vaccination. The TCR was taken from a man aged 18 to 29 who received the YFV17D yellow fever vaccine. The CDR3 sequence is CASSLLIPGQETQYF. CDR3 sequence (DNA): TGCGCCAGCAGCTTGTTAATCCCCGGACAAGAGACCCAGTACTTC.